These 31 T cell receptor beta chains came from one sample sequenced in a study of type 1 regulatory T cells. TCRdb ran MiXCR on the reads and lists one entry per CDR3 protein. The sample consists of 55,000 to 65,000 distinct CDR3 sequences, approximately 60% of them appearing once. These receptors have no identified antigens. The sample consisted of cultured non-Tr1 T cells, either the whole culture or a sorted T cell fraction (not recorded which). These receptors all stem from a human donor in good health.

V is TRBV6-2 or TRBV6-3 and J is TRBJ2-2; no reliable D call. There are 13 residues in the CDR3. Germline-derived CDR1 and CDR2 are MNHEY and SVGEGT. Between the trimmed V and J ends, which lost 3 bases and 6 bases, there was a span of 8 bases. The CDR3 sequence: CASSYPLAGELFF. CDR3 in DNA: TGTGCCAGCAGTTATCCCCTCGCCGGGGAGCTGTTTTTT.

V usage is TRBV20-1 and J usage is TRBJ2-1; a weak D match, TRBD2 (7 bases). This CDR3 is built from 17 residues. Trimming stripped 3 bases from V and 1 base from J, with 19 bases between. CDR1 is DFQATT, CDR2 SNEGSKA, per germline (reference sequence). The CDR3 nucleotides are TGCAGTGCTAGGTCAATCCAGCGGGACATTTCCTACAATGAGCAGTTCTTC. Translation: CSARSIQRDISYNEQFF.

J is TRBJ1-1 and V is TRBV11-2; D is possibly TRBD1 (6 bases). V was shortened by 3 bases and J by 4 bases, with 6 bases between the two germline ends. Per the germline V gene, CDR1 is SGHAT and CDR2 is FQNNGV. The CDR3 is made up of 12 amino acids. CDR3 loop: CASSFRGTEAFF. The DNA for the CDR3 is TGTGCCAGCAGCTTCAGGGGCACTGAAGCTTTCTTT.

CDR3 coding DNA: TGTGCCACCAGCAGAGAAGGGACAGGGGGAATAAACATTCAGTACTTC. Translating gives CATSREGTGGINIQYF. The chain couples TRBV15 to TRBJ2-4; 11 nucleotides match TRBD1. Germline CDR1 reads LNHNV; CDR2 reads YYDKDF (reference sequence). The CDR3 is 16 amino acids. Trimming cost V 0 bases and J 6 bases; bases outside gene matches: 4. The whole variable domain, filled in from reference TRBV15 and TRBJ2-4, reads DAMVIQNPRYQVTQFGKPVTLSCSQTLNHNVMYWYQQKSSQAPKLLFHYYDKDFNNEADTPDNFQSRRPNTSFCFLDIRSPGLGDTAMYLCATSREGTGGINIQYFGAGTRLSVL.

The chain couples TRBV20-1 to TRBJ1-1, with TRBD1 identical over 9 bases. This CDR3 contains 16 residues. Germline-derived CDR1 and CDR2 are DFQATT and SNEGSKA (reference sequence). The trim removed 0 bases at V and 1 base at J, leaving 6 bases unmatched. This CDR3 is CSARETGGFRNTEAFF. CDR3 nucleotide sequence: TGCAGTGCTAGAGAGACAGGGGGTTTTAGGAACACTGAAGCTTTCTTT.

The chain combines TRBV6-2 or TRBV6-3 with TRBJ2-5; D perhaps matches TRBD2 (7 bases). Germline lookup yields CDR1 MNHEY and CDR2 SVGEGT. The CDR3 totals 16 residues. V was shortened by 5 bases and J by 0 bases, with 16 bases between the two germline ends. CDR3: CASSPGDYAYQETQYF. CDR3 nucleotides: TGTGCCAGCAGTCCAGGGGACTATGCGTACCAAGAGACCCAGTACTTC.

The V call is TRBV10-3, the J call TRBJ2-1; D may be TRBD1 or TRBD2 (6 bases each). The CDR3 totals 12 residues. Trimming left V 4 bases short and J 7 bases short, with 8 bases between. Per the germline V gene, CDR1 is ENHRY and CDR2 is SYGVKD. The CDR3 spells CAISVGGNEQFF. In DNA form, the CDR3 reads TGTGCCATCAGTGTAGGGGGGAATGAGCAGTTCTTC.

On this clonotype: The junction does not match germline at one end; this may be a read error. The chain joins TRBV28 to TRBJ2-2, with D possibly being TRBD2 (6 bases). CDR3 length: 15 amino acids. Germline CDR1 MDHEN, CDR2 SYDVKM. The DNA of the CDR3 is TGTGCCAGCAGTTTACCAGGCCCGAACACCGGGGGGCTGTTTTTT. This sequence encodes CASSLPGPNTGGLFF.

There are a few counts of this clonotype. V usage is TRBV30 and J usage is TRBJ2-5; 8 nucleotides line up with TRBD1. Germline V CDR1 and CDR2: GTSNPN, SVGIG (reference sequence). The trim removed 4 bases at V and 7 bases at J, leaving 17 bases unmatched. The CDR3 totals 16 residues. The CDR3 DNA sequence: TGTGCCTGGATCCCGGGGGAAAGGACAGGGTTTGGGACCCAGTACTTC. As protein: CAWIPGERTGFGTQYF.

As concerns this clonotype: At one of its ends the junction is not consistent with the germline gene, which may arise from a read error. The chain carries TRBV7-2 and TRBJ2-1; 13 nucleotides agree with TRBD2. Germline V gene sequence: CDR1 SGHTA, CDR2 FQGNSA. There are 17 residues in the CDR3. For the CDR3, the DNA is TGTGCCAGCCGCTTAGTAGGGACTAGCGGGATCTACAATGAGCAGTTCTTC. Translating gives CASRLVGTSGIYNEQFF. The full variable domain, its missing parts supplied by reference TRBV7-2 and TRBJ2-1, is GAGVSQSPSNKVTEKGKDVELRCDPISGHTALYWYRQSLGQGLEFLIYFQGNSAPDKSGLPSDRFSAERTGGSVSTLTIQRTQQEDSAVYLCASRLVGTSGIYNEQFFGPGTRLTVL.

This clonotype was counted at least ten times. The rearrangement uses TRBV7-6 and TRBJ2-7; 8 nucleotides align to TRBD2. The CDR3 runs 13 residues. V was clipped by 2 bases and J by 3 bases; unmatched bases: 0. The germline V gene has CDR1 SGHVS and CDR2 FNYEAQ. CDR3 DNA sequence: TGTGCCAGCAGCTTAACTAGCGGCTACGAGCAGTACTTC. Translating gives CASSLTSGYEQYF.

The V and J genes are TRBV7-2 and TRBJ2-5, with 10 bases lining up with TRBD2. In germline, CDR1 is SGHTA, CDR2 FQGNSA. Trimming at V came to 2 bases and at J to 2 bases, leaving 2 bases not matched to a gene. The CDR3 is 15 amino acids. The CDR3 is CASSLKLAGQETQYF. The CDR3 nucleotides read TGTGCCAGCAGCTTAAAACTAGCGGGACAAGAGACCCAGTACTTC.

This clonotype was seen a few times. V gene TRBV10-3 combines with J gene TRBJ2-3, with TRBD2 matching 10 bases. Per the germline V gene, CDR1 is ENHRY and CDR2 is SYGVKD. CDR3 size: 16 residues. The ends lost 3 bases at V and 3 bases at J; junction bases unmatched: 6. The CDR3 here is CAISDLLAGTTDTQYF. As DNA, the CDR3 is TGTGCCATCAGTGACTTACTAGCGGGGACAACAGATACGCAGTATTTT.

The chain has TRBV5-1 and TRBJ2-3, with 9 bases fitting TRBD2. The CDR3 consists of 19 residues. The germline CDR1 and CDR2 sequences are SGHRS and YFSETQ. V lost 3 bases to trimming and J lost 4 bases; unmatched junction nucleotides: 18. The CDR3: CASSYRIFAGGPRADTQYF. As DNA, the CDR3 is TGCGCCAGCAGCTACCGGATTTTCGCGGGAGGGCCAAGGGCAGATACGCAGTATTTT.

V and J are TRBV6-1 and TRBJ2-3; a possible D gene is TRBD2 (5 bases). V gave up 2 bases and J gave up 2 bases, with 17 bases separating them. Germline V lookup: CDR1 MNHNS, CDR2 SASEGT. This CDR3 comprises 17 residues. The CDR3 sequence: CASSEFSILLDTDTQYF. CDR3 coding DNA: TGTGCCAGCAGTGAATTCTCTATCCTACTAGACACAGATACGCAGTATTTT.

The chain combines TRBV5-1 with TRBJ1-2; D call uncertain. The germline V and J ends were trimmed by 5 bases and 4 bases, with 18 bases remaining between them. The CDR3 runs 15 residues. CDR1 SGHRS and CDR2 YFSETQ come from the germline V gene. The CDR3 DNA reads as TGCGCCAGCAGAGAGACGGTCGACTCATCCTATGGCTACACCTTC. It translates to CASRETVDSSYGYTF.

DNA of the CDR3: TGTGCCACCAGTGATTTAACGGCGGGGAAAGAGACCCAGTACTTC. This gives the protein CATSDLTAGKETQYF. The genes are TRBV24-1 and TRBJ2-5; a possible D gene is TRBD2 (6 bases). Germline CDR1 is KGHDR and CDR2 is SFDVKD. Trimming left V 1 base short and J 3 bases short, with 11 bases between. This CDR3 is built from 15 residues.

The CDR3 here is CASSLFQGSTDTQYF. Here the CDR3 DNA reads TGTGCCAGCAGCTTATTTCAGGGAAGCACAGATACGCAGTATTTT. The chain has TRBV7-2 and TRBJ2-3; D is perhaps TRBD1 (5 bases). The CDR3 spans 15 residues. The germline V gene has CDR1 SGHTA and CDR2 FQGNSA. Trimming removed 2 bases from V and 0 bases from J, with 9 bases in between.

This clonotype was recorded a few times. The chain is built from TRBV5-1 and TRBJ2-2; D might be TRBD2 (5 bases). The length of the CDR3 is 15 residues. The germline gives CDR1 SGHRS, CDR2 YFSETQ. V was shortened by 4 bases and J by 6 bases, with 16 bases between the two germline ends. This CDR3 is CASSPGLGGSGELFF. CDR3 bases: TGCGCCAGCAGCCCGGGGTTAGGTGGATCCGGGGAGCTGTTTTTT.

The chain joins TRBV12-3 or TRBV12-4 to TRBJ2-5, with 7 nucleotides matching TRBD2. The CDR3 has 14 residues. V was clipped by 7 bases and J by 5 bases; unmatched bases: 10. For the CDR3, the DNA is TGTGCCAGCACCGCCGGGGGAGGGTCCGAGACCCAGTACTTC. Protein product: CASTAGGGSETQYF.

The chain uses TRBV14 and TRBJ2-6, with D possibly matching TRBD2 (6 bases). This CDR3 spans 17 amino acids. CDR1 and CDR2 (germline): SGHDN, FVKESK. V was clipped by 1 base and J by 1 base, with 11 bases between them. The CDR3 spells CASSQGGVGSGANVLTF. In DNA, the CDR3 is TGTGCCAGCAGCCAAGGGGGGGTTGGATCTGGGGCCAACGTCCTGACTTTC. The variable domain in full, completed from reference TRBV14 and TRBJ2-6, reads EAGVTQFPSHSVIEKGQTVTLRCDPISGHDNLYWYRRVMGKEIKFLLHFVKESKQDESGMPNNRFLAERTGGTYSTLKVQPAELEDSGVYFCASSQGGVGSGANVLTFGAGSRLTVL.

This clonotype was observed a few times. The V and J genes are TRBV2 and TRBJ1-1; no definite D call. V was cut by 5 bases and J by 7 bases, with 11 bases left in between. CDR3 length: 12 residues. CDR1 is SNHLY, CDR2 FYNNEI, per germline. This CDR3 reads CASSSDALEAFF. CDR3 bases: TGTGCCAGCAGTTCTGACGCTCTTGAAGCTTTCTTT.

The gene calls are TRBV19 and TRBJ2-2; D might be TRBD1 or TRBD2, each matching 5 bases. Trimming took 5 bases from V and 13 from J, leaving 17 bases between them. The CDR3 spans 13 residues. Germline V gene lookup returns CDR1 LNHDA and CDR2 SQIVND (reference sequence). The chain's CDR3 is CASSPPGSYGLFF. The CDR3 nucleotides read TGTGCCAGTAGTCCACCAGGGAGTTACGGGCTGTTTTTT.

Relative to its sample, this clonotype is medium-sized. The rearrangement uses TRBV6-1 and TRBJ1-5, with unresolved D. V lost 1 base and J lost 8, with 9 bases in between. From germline, CDR1 is MNHNS and CDR2 SASEGT. This CDR3 is built from 13 residues. The CDR3 spells CASSEERREPQHF. CDR3 coding DNA: TGTGCCAGCAGTGAAGAGCGGCGGGAGCCCCAGCATTTT.

The chain has TRBV18 and TRBJ2-3; 9 bases are shared with TRBD2. CDR3 length: 16 amino acids. CDR1 and CDR2 (germline): KGHSH, LQKENI. The V gene end was trimmed by 10 bases and the J gene end by 3 bases; junction bases not matched to a gene: 14. CDR3 in amino acids: CATTGGLAFGTDTQYF. The CDR3 DNA sequence: TGTGCCACCACGGGAGGACTAGCGTTTGGGACAGATACGCAGTATTTT.

J is TRBJ2-3 and V is TRBV7-2, with D perhaps TRBD1 (6 bases). The germline gives CDR1 SGHTA, CDR2 FQGNSA. This CDR3 region has 13 residues. V lost 8 bases, J lost 6 bases, and 15 bases lay in between. CDR3: CASAQDRSDTQYF. Written as DNA, the CDR3 is TGTGCCAGCGCCCAAGACAGGTCGGATACGCAGTATTTT.

The J gene is TRBJ2-7, the V gene TRBV20-1; 7 bases align to TRBD2. Germline CDR1 reads DFQATT; CDR2 reads SNEGSKA (reference sequence). The CDR3 is made up of 14 amino acids. Trimming removed 4 bases from V and 6 bases from J; junction bases left unmatched: 12. This chain's CDR3 is CSAIIAGTGGEQYF. The CDR3 DNA is TGCAGTGCTATTATAGCGGGTACCGGGGGCGAGCAGTACTTC.

The chain is built from TRBV12-3 or TRBV12-4 and TRBJ2-1; D is perhaps TRBD1 or TRBD2 (6 bases each). Trimming took off 1 base at V and 4 bases at J, with 20 bases between the two ends. The CDR3 sequence is 18 residues long. As DNA, the CDR3 is TGTGCCAGCAGTTTAGAAGGGGGACTCAATGCTAGGTACAATGAGCAGTTCTTC. It is translated as CASSLEGGLNARYNEQFF.

This chain joins TRBV29-1 and TRBJ2-1; tentatively, D is TRBD1 (6 bases). This CDR3 has 11 amino acids. CDR1 and CDR2 from the germline V gene are SQVTM and ANQGSEA. V was clipped by 8 bases and J by 7 bases, with 12 bases between them. For the CDR3, the DNA is TGCAGCCTCTCGAGGGGGAATGAGCAGTTCTTC. It yields the protein CSLSRGNEQFF.

The chain links TRBV9 to TRBJ2-5; 8 nucleotides line up with TRBD1. The CDR3 spans 15 residues. Per germline, CDR1 SGDLS and CDR2 YYNGEE. The CDR3 protein is CTSSVNPGGGETQYF. CDR3 DNA: TGTACTAGCAGCGTAAACCCAGGGGGCGGAGAGACCCAGTACTTC.

This clonotype was seen a few times. The chain has TRBV19 and TRBJ1-1; no firm D call. The V and J ends lost 0 bases and 2 bases respectively, with 10 bases between them. Per the germline V gene, CDR1 is LNHDA and CDR2 is SQIVND (reference sequence). The CDR3 is 15 residues long. In DNA form, the CDR3 reads TGTGCCAGTAGTATAGAAGGGATAACAAACACTGAAGCTTTCTTT. Its protein product is CASSIEGITNTEAFF.